These T cell receptor beta chains were read from a single sample in a study of monozygotic twins with inflammatory bowel disease. TCRdb reprocessed the 5' RACE reads and keeps a single row for each CDR3 protein, giving no DNA. The listing contains around 100,000 distinct CDR3 sequences. The sequencing input was blood. These receptors all come from a human donor with ulcerative colitis or Crohn's disease, or a healthy co-twin of an affected twin (not recorded which). CDR3s include the opening cysteine and the closing phenylalanine or tryptophan.

v_call,j_call,cdr3_aa
TRBV24-1,TRBJ2-1,CATSDLGQGRHNEQFF
TRBV5-1,TRBJ1-3,CASSARQGPGNTIYF
TRBV7-2,TRBJ2-3,CASSMNLAFLSTDTQYF
TRBV5-1,TRBJ1-4,CASSKQGSKEKLFF
TRBV15,TRBJ1-5,CATSFGTGPSREPQHF
TRBV18,TRBJ2-1,CASSPPSQVPYHNEQFF
TRBV7-2,TRBJ2-7,CASSLEVLGRGEQYF
TRBV7-9,TRBJ1-5,CASSQGNRSPPQHF
TRBV19,TRBJ1-5,CASSWTDKIQPQHF
TRBV4-3,TRBJ1-2,CASSQAHRGTEYGYTF
TRBV27,TRBJ2-4,CASSFSSTGKNIQYF
TRBV7-2,TRBJ2-5,CASSLAGRQETQYF
TRBV7-8,TRBJ2-5,CASSSRLAGGPETQYF
TRBV28,TRBJ1-2,CASSPHKWQGIGYTF
TRBV20-1,TRBJ1-5,CSARRLQGGNQPQHF
TRBV2,TRBJ2-7,CASSEGALASVSHEQYF
TRBV5-4,TRBJ2-7,CASSLRLAGVEQYF
TRBV7-6,TRBJ2-1,CASSPGDEQFF
TRBV20-1,TRBJ2-3,CSARSGGPASDTQYF
TRBV4-3,TRBJ2-1,CASSQDFSGYNEQFF
TRBV7-2,TRBJ2-5,CASSVRANSQETQYF
TRBV7-2,TRBJ2-5,CASSSRFVGGETQYF
TRBV20-1,TRBJ1-5,CSASVGGYSNQPQHF
TRBV28,TRBJ2-7,CANSPGGKWSYEQYF
TRBV6-5,TRBJ1-5,CASSSLVSGSNQPQHF
TRBV20-1,TRBJ1-5,CGLPPRNQPQHF
TRBV7-2,TRBJ2-3,CASSLALAGVGDTQYF
TRBV18,TRBJ2-7,CASSPDAASSYEQYF